Following are 19 T cell receptor beta chains from one sample sequenced in a study of control samples from healthy donors and cancer patients. The repertoire was sequenced with immunoSEQ multiplex PCR; TCRdb's copy has only in-frame clones and lacks some. Of around 170,000 clones in the sample, around 87% are singletons; the top ten hold approximately 1.5%. The sequenced material came from blood. The receptors were gathered from a woman in her forties or fifties in good health.

The chain is built from TRBV6-6 and TRBJ1-2; tentative D call: TRBD1 (5 bases). In germline, CDR1 is MNHNY, CDR2 SVGAGI (reference sequence). Trimming stripped 2 bases from V and 2 bases from J, with 9 bases between. This CDR3 comprises 14 residues. Here the CDR3 DNA reads TGTGCCAGCAGTTACCCTGGGGGGAACTATGGCTACACCTTC. This sequence encodes CASSYPGGNYGYTF.

The gene calls are TRBV5-6 and TRBJ1-6; D might be TRBD1 (5 bases). In germline, CDR1 is SGHDT, CDR2 YYEEEE. The CDR3 spans 17 residues. V lost 0 bases to trimming and J lost 0 bases, with 10 bases between them. The CDR3 sequence: CASSLGGRSSYNSPLHF. CDR3 DNA: TGTGCCAGCAGCTTGGGGGGCAGGAGCTCCTATAATTCACCCCTCCACTTT.

Of note for this clone: The same CDR3 also results from other DNA sequences found in this sample. V usage is TRBV28 and J usage is TRBJ1-2, with a tentative D call TRBD1 (6 bases). This CDR3 contains 13 residues. Trimming left V 6 bases short and J 3 bases short, with 11 bases between. From germline, CDR1 is MDHEN and CDR2 SYDVKM. DNA of the CDR3: TGTGCCAGCAGGACACAGGGAGACTATGGCTACACCTTC. Protein sequence: CASRTQGDYGYTF.

The V and J genes are TRBV7-9 and TRBJ1-5; D is ambiguous. V was pared by 1 base and J by 2 bases, with 9 bases between. The CDR3 spans 15 residues. Germline CDR1 SEHNR, CDR2 FQNEAQ (reference sequence). The CDR3 here is CASSLGVGGNQPQHF. The CDR3 bases are TGTGCCAGCAGCTTAGGGGTTGGCGGCAATCAGCCCCAGCATTTT.

CDR3 sequence: CASSLLNTEAFF. The CDR3 coding sequence is TGTGCCAGCAGTTTACTGAACACTGAAGCTTTCTTT. The gene calls are TRBV28 and TRBJ1-1; the D is unclear. Germline V gives CDR1 MDHEN, CDR2 SYDVKM. Trimming pared 2 bases from V and 0 bases from J, leaving 1 base between. CDR3 length: 12 amino acids.

This sequence joins TRBV5-4 and TRBJ1-4; tentative D call: TRBD1 (5 bases). Deletions cut 5 bases from V and 8 bases from J, with 16 bases between. CDR1 and CDR2 from the germline V gene are SGHNT and YYREEE (reference sequence). This CDR3 contains 14 residues. CDR3 nucleotides: TGTGCCAGCAGATCGTCCCGGGGCGGGGAAAAACTGTTTTTT. It specifies CASRSSRGGEKLFF.

This chain uses TRBV30 with TRBJ2-2; 9 bases map to TRBD1. The V gene end was trimmed by 4 bases and the J gene end by 6 bases; junction bases not matched to a gene: 6. There are 14 residues in the CDR3. Germline CDR1 is GTSNPN and CDR2 is SVGIG (reference sequence). The DNA for the CDR3 is TGTGCCTGGATGGGGACAGGGTACGCCGGGGAGCTGTTTTTT. This gives the protein CAWMGTGYAGELFF.

The chain combines TRBV6-2 or TRBV6-3 with TRBJ1-3; D is unclear. Per germline, CDR1 MNHEY and CDR2 SVGEGT. This CDR3 has 14 amino acids. Trimming stripped 5 bases from V and 0 bases from J, with 8 bases between. The CDR3 here is CASSLAASGNTIYF. The CDR3 coding sequence is TGTGCCAGCAGTCTTGCGGCCTCTGGAAACACCATATATTTT.

This clone was seen a handful of times. The chain carries TRBV7-9 and TRBJ1-2; 8 bases are shared with TRBD1. The CDR3 length is 16 residues. Germline V gives CDR1 SEHNR, CDR2 FQNEAQ (reference sequence). V lost 5 bases to trimming and J lost 3 bases; unmatched junction nucleotides: 11. The CDR3 sequence: CASSETGARGDYGYTF. The CDR3 DNA reads as TGTGCCAGCAGCGAGACAGGGGCAAGAGGGGACTATGGCTACACCTTC.

V gene TRBV24-1 combines with J gene TRBJ2-3; 7 bases fit TRBD1. J gave up 11 bases and V 4 bases, and 5 bases lay outside the gene matches. Germline-derived CDR1 and CDR2 are KGHDR and SFDVKD. The CDR3 sequence is 12 residues long. As DNA, the CDR3 is TGTGCCACCAGTGACCTTCGGACAGGGCAGTATTTT. It yields the protein CATSDLRTGQYF.

This chain uses TRBV7-9 with TRBJ1-3; D uncertain. Trimming pared 5 bases from V and 0 bases from J, leaving 14 bases between. The germline CDR1 and CDR2 sequences are SEHNR and FQNEAQ (reference sequence). The CDR3 loop spans 16 amino acids. CDR3 nucleotide sequence: TGTGCCAGCAGCCTCCCCCGAGGGAGCTCTGGAAACACCATATATTTT. This codes for CASSLPRGSSGNTIYF.

The chain uses TRBV15 and TRBJ1-4; D remains unclear. The CDR3 sequence is 15 residues long. CDR1 LNHNV and CDR2 YYDKDF come from the germline V gene (reference sequence). Trimming removed 3 bases at V and 5 bases at J, with 13 bases between. The CDR3 DNA sequence: TGTGCCACCAGCAGTGACATCGGCCGGAATGAAAAACTGTTTTTT. It yields the protein CATSSDIGRNEKLFF.

The chain is built from TRBV3-1 (or the pseudogene TRBV3-2) and TRBJ2-7; 9 bases agree with TRBD1. Germline V gives CDR1 LGHDT, CDR2 YNNKEL (reference sequence). The ends lost 6 bases at V and 3 bases at J; junction bases unmatched: 12. The CDR3 spans 16 residues. The DNA for the CDR3 is TGTGCCAGCAGTCCTCAGCGGGGACAGGGATTCTACGAGCAGTACTTC. The encoded protein is CASSPQRGQGFYEQYF.

J is TRBJ1-5 and V is TRBV28, with D tentatively TRBD1 (6 bases). Germline V gene data show CDR1 as MDHEN and CDR2 as SYDVKM. V was shortened by 3 bases and J by 5 bases, with 14 bases between the two germline ends. The CDR3 length is 15 residues. CDR3 in DNA: TGTGCCAGCAGTTTCGGCAGGGGTAAAGATCAGCCCCAGCATTTT. Its translation is CASSFGRGKDQPQHF.

This clone was counted a few times. The CDR3 spells CASSYVGGQAGWEQYF. The CDR3, as DNA: TGTGCCAGCAGTTACGTGGGTGGGCAGGCCGGTTGGGAGCAGTACTTC. The genes are TRBV7-2 and TRBJ2-7, with D unclear. CDR3 length equals 16 residues. The ends were cut back, 6 bases at V and 7 bases at J, with 25 bases in the middle. Germline V CDR1 and CDR2: SGHTA, FQGNSA.

J is TRBJ2-1 and V is TRBV5-1; tentative D call: TRBD2 (6 bases). Germline lookup yields CDR1 SGHRS and CDR2 YFSETQ. This CDR3 comprises 15 residues. Trimming removed 4 bases at V and 9 bases at J, with 20 bases between. Here the CDR3 reads CASSPTGVAGSEQFF. CDR3 nucleotides: TGCGCCAGCAGCCCGACTGGGGTAGCCGGGAGTGAGCAGTTCTTC.

This clone was recorded only once. V usage is TRBV6-5 and J usage is TRBJ2-5; possible D gene TRBD2, 6 bases. Germline-derived CDR1 and CDR2 are MNHEY and SVGAGI. The CDR3 is 13 residues long. The V and J ends lost 5 bases and 5 bases respectively, with 12 bases between them. The CDR3 DNA reads TGTGCCAGCAGTCATACGGAGGGGGAGACCCAGTACTTC. This codes for CASSHTEGETQYF.

The V call is TRBV25-1, the J call TRBJ1-1, with no clear D. This CDR3 has 13 amino acids. The germline V gene encodes CDR1 MGHDK and CDR2 SYGVNS. V shed 2 bases and J shed 6 bases, with 10 bases lying between them. CDR3 protein: CASSERVSAEAFF. DNA for the CDR3: TGTGCCAGCAGTGAAAGGGTATCGGCTGAAGCTTTCTTT.

This chain links TRBV6-2 or TRBV6-3 with TRBJ2-7; D gene unclear. CDR3 length: 12 residues. V dropped 5 bases and J dropped 4 bases, with 9 bases sitting between them. Germline V gene sequence: CDR1 MNHEY, CDR2 SVGEGT. The CDR3 is CASSPVAYEQYF. In DNA, the CDR3 is TGTGCCAGCAGTCCCGTGGCGTACGAGCAGTACTTC.